The 11 T cell receptor beta chains presented below share a single source sample, sequenced in a study of post-analysis software for immune sequencing data. The authors incorporated unique molecular identifiers into the TCR beta cDNA libraries. Each CDR3 protein gets one entry after TCRdb re-called the PCR reads with MiXCR. The profile shows some 800,000 distinct CDR3 sequences, around 46% of them singletons. Their cognate antigens are unknown. General study results and limits: Comparison of patients with controls showed roughly five TRBV segments more frequent in patients, TRBV5-6, TRBV5-1 and TRBV20-1 among them.

The material sequenced was blood. These receptor sequences come from a girl under 18 with multiple sclerosis.

The chain recombines TRBV4-3 with TRBJ2-7; tentatively, D is TRBD2 (6 bases). The germline V gene has CDR1 LGHNA and CDR2 YSLEER. The CDR3 has 13 residues. V shed 1 base and J shed 5 bases, with 9 bases lying between them. The CDR3 bases are TGCGCCAGCAGCCAAGGGAGGGCCGACGAGCAGTACTTC. Translating gives CASSQGRADEQYF.

The chain is built from TRBV20-1 and TRBJ2-7, with 13 bases matching TRBD2. The germline gives CDR1 DFQATT, CDR2 SNEGSKA (reference sequence). The length of the CDR3 is 15 residues. Unmatched junction bases numbered 4, after V lost 3 bases and J lost 2 bases. The CDR3 is CSARTTSGRTYEQYF. The CDR3 bases are TGCAGTGCTAGGACGACTAGCGGGAGGACCTACGAGCAGTACTTC.

This clonotype was detected a few times. The V and J genes are TRBV7-2 and TRBJ2-3; 7 nucleotides agree with TRBD1. V gave up 2 bases and J gave up 2 bases; unmatched junction bases: 13. Germline CDR1 reads SGHTA; CDR2 reads FQGNSA. CDR3 length: 18 amino acids. The CDR3 here is CASSLKGQILAATDTQYF. The CDR3 bases are TGTGCCAGCAGCTTAAAGGGACAGATATTGGCAGCCACAGATACGCAGTATTTT.

The V call is TRBV6-2 or TRBV6-3, the J call TRBJ2-7; the match to TRBD1 covers 8 bases. CDR1 and CDR2 (germline): MNHEY, SVGEGT. V was clipped by 2 bases and J by 6 bases; unmatched bases: 6. This CDR3 comprises 14 residues. The CDR3 region has the DNA TGTGCCAGCAGTTACAGGACAGGGCCAGGCGAGCAGTACTTC. It translates to CASSYRTGPGEQYF.

The chain joins TRBV6-2 or TRBV6-3 to TRBJ2-1; the D is unclear. V was trimmed by 5 bases and J by 7 bases, leaving 12 bases between them. The CDR3 is made up of 13 amino acids. CDR1 and CDR2 from the germline V gene are MNHEY and SVGEGT. CDR3 DNA: TGTGCCAGCAGTCCCGCTAGAAAGAATGAGCAGTTCTTC. It codes for CASSPARKNEQFF.

About this clonotype: One base away lies a much larger clone, so this may be a sequencing read error. The chain employs TRBV20-1 and TRBJ2-3, with TRBD1 as a possible D gene (6 bases). The germline gives CDR1 DFQATT, CDR2 SNEGSKA (reference sequence). The CDR3 contains 14 residues. The CDR3, as DNA: TGCAGTGCTAGAGATTGGGGGCGCACAGATACGCACTATTTT. As protein: CSARDWGRTDTHYF.

This chain links TRBV6-5 with TRBJ2-5, with 10 bases aligning to TRBD2. V was pared by 0 bases and J by 11 bases, with 9 bases of the junction left unmatched. The CDR3 has 15 amino acids. The germline V gene encodes CDR1 MNHEY and CDR2 SVGAGI. CDR3 residues: CASSYSASGSGKQYF. As DNA, the CDR3 is TGTGCCAGCAGTTACTCGGCTAGCGGGAGTGGTAAGCAGTACTTC.

This sequence joins TRBV7-9 and TRBJ2-7; 9 bases map to TRBD1. The CDR3 covers 15 residues. In germline, CDR1 is SEHNR, CDR2 FQNEAQ (reference sequence). The V and J ends lost 2 bases and 3 bases, in that order; junction bases with no gene match: 5. CDR3 in amino acids: CASSLTGTGRYEQYF. The CDR3 DNA reads TGTGCCAGCAGCTTAACGGGGACAGGGCGCTACGAGCAGTACTTC.

This clonotype was detected a few times. This chain connects TRBV27 to TRBJ2-3; 7 bases line up with TRBD2. V lost 0 bases, J lost 2 bases, and 5 bases stayed unmatched. Germline V gene lookup returns CDR1 MNHEY and CDR2 SMNVEV (reference sequence). The CDR3 runs to 16 residues. The CDR3 nucleotides read TGTGCCAGCAGTTTATCGGCGGGAGAGTACACAGATACGCAGTATTTT. It is translated as CASSLSAGEYTDTQYF.

The chain employs TRBV7-3 and TRBJ2-1; the match to TRBD2 covers 8 bases. This CDR3 comprises 14 residues. Germline CDR1 and CDR2: SGHTA and FQGTGA. Germline trimming cut 2 bases from V and 8 bases from J; bases unmatched to any gene: 5. Written as DNA, the CDR3 is TGTGCCAGCAGCTTATCGGGGGGGGAATATGAGCAGTTCTTC. As protein: CASSLSGGEYEQFF.

CDR3 protein: CSVRSSYNEQFF. The CDR3 region has the DNA TGCAGTGTGCGGAGCTCCTACAATGAGCAGTTCTTC. The chain couples TRBV20-1 to TRBJ2-1; D unclear. The CDR3 length is 12 residues. Germline CDR1 is DFQATT and CDR2 is SNEGSKA (reference sequence). V dropped 7 bases and J dropped 0 bases, with 7 bases sitting between them.